The source of this T cell receptor (beta chain) is a study of blood T cells in healthy people across ages. Healthy Caucasians from Russia aged about 6 to 100 served as donors. General study points: Long-lived donors had more naive CD4+ cells and higher diversity than aged donors.

It was with a sample-barcoded 5' primer and a J-beta primer mix that a second PCR of roughly 7 to 12 cycles was run. TCRdb fed the 5' RACE reads into MiXCR, producing one record per CDR3 protein. This repertoire shows hundreds of thousands of distinct CDR3 sequences, under 55% found once; its top ten account for about a fifth. This clonotype was recorded a few times. The antigen is not known. CDR3 length: 16 amino acids. With V trimmed by 1 base and J by 1 base, 4 bases remained unmatched. Per the germline V gene, CDR1 is SGHVS and CDR2 is FQNEAQ. The receptor's source is a man aged 55 to 70 in good health. The V call is TRBV7-8, the J call TRBJ2-1, with 7 bases aligning to TRBD2. Sequenced: blood. DNA of the CDR3: TGTGCCAGCAGCTTAGGACTAGCAACGTCCTACAATGAGCAGTTCTTC. This gives the protein CASSLGLATSYNEQFF.